These 5 T cell receptor beta chains were all obtained from the same sample, sequenced in a study of blood T cell repertoires in COVID-19. Some clones are missing from TCRdb's copy, which holds only in-frame ones; the method was immunoSEQ multiplex PCR. This table has some 180,000 clones, about 88% appearing once. The sequencing sample was made of peripheral blood. Receptors were obtained from a man aged 45 to 65 with COVID-19, enrolled during active disease.

V and J are TRBV4-2 and TRBJ2-2; 11 nucleotides agree with TRBD2. Germline CDR1 is LGHNA and CDR2 is YNFKEQ. CDR3 length: 16 residues. Trimming removed 3 bases from V and 5 bases from J; junction bases left unmatched: 5. The CDR3 here is CASSHALAGVTGELFF. CDR3 coding DNA: TGTGCCAGCAGCCATGCACTAGCGGGAGTGACCGGGGAGCTGTTTTTT.

V usage is TRBV13 and J usage is TRBJ2-1; 8 bases agree with TRBD2. Germline-derived CDR1 and CDR2 are PRHDT and FYEKMQ (reference sequence). CDR3 length: 14 residues. V lost 6 bases to trimming and J lost 12 bases; unmatched junction nucleotides: 13. DNA of the CDR3: TGTGCCAGCAGTATTCCGGGACTAGTCGGGGGGCAGTTCTTC. Translation: CASSIPGLVGGQFF.

This rearrangement joins TRBV4-1 to TRBJ2-5; 9 nucleotides line up with TRBD2. V lost 1 base to trimming and J lost 0 bases; unmatched junction nucleotides: 9. CDR1 is MGHRA, CDR2 YSYEKL, per germline. The CDR3 contains 18 residues. This chain's CDR3 is CASSQVLAGTTYQETQYF. The CDR3, as DNA: TGCGCCAGCAGCCAAGTTCTAGCGGGGACCACGTACCAAGAGACCCAGTACTTC.

The genes are TRBV9 and TRBJ2-5; D is possibly TRBD2 (5 bases). Trimming took 2 bases from V and 5 from J, leaving 13 bases between them. Per germline, CDR1 SGDLS and CDR2 YYNGEE. This CDR3 region has 14 residues. The CDR3 coding sequence is TGTGCCAGCAGCGTTCTGGATGCTAGCGAGACCCAGTACTTC. As protein: CASSVLDASETQYF.

V gene TRBV13 combines with J gene TRBJ2-3; no clear D gene. V shed 5 bases and J shed 0 bases, with 12 bases lying between them. This CDR3 has 15 amino acids. Per the germline V gene, CDR1 is PRHDT and CDR2 is FYEKMQ (reference sequence). CDR3 residues: CASSPVGTSTDTQYF. CDR3 nucleotides: TGTGCCAGCAGCCCCGTGGGCACTAGCACAGATACGCAGTATTTT. Full variable domain (missing parts from reference TRBV13 and TRBJ2-3): AAGVIQSPRHLIKEKRETATLKCYPIPRHDTVYWYQQGPGQDPQFLISFYEKMQSDKGSIPDRFSAQQFSDYHSELNMSSLELGDSALYFCASSPVGTSTDTQYFGPGTRLTVL.